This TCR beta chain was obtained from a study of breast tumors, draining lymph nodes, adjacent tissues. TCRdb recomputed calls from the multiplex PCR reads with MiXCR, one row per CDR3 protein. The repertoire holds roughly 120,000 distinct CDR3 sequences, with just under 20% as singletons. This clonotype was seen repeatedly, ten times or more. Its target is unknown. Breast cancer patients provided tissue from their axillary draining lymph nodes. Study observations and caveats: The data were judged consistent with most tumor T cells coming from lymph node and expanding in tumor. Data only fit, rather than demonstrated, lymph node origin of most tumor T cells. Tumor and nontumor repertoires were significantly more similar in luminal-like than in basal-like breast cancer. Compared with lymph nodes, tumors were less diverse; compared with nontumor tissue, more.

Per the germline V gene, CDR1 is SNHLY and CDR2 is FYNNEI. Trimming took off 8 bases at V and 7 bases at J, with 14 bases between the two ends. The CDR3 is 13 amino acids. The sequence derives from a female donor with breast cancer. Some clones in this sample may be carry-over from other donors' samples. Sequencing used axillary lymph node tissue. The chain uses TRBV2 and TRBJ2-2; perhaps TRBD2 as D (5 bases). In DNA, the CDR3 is TGTGCCAGCGGGAGCCTTACGGACGGGGAGCTGTTTTTT. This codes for CASGSLTDGELFF.